The next 15 T cell receptor beta chains were all read from a single sample in a study of human T cells and chemical hapten exposure. Time point reported: patch test 1, 2 weeks after DPC sensitization. The treatment: therapeutic diphenylcyclopropenone sensitization with weekly scalp DPC. TCRdb reprocessed the RACE reads with MiXCR, giving one entry per CDR3 protein. The table records approximately 80,000 distinct CDR3 sequences, about 10% of them present only once. The specimen was whole blood, collected in connection with sensitization to the hapten diphenylcyclopropenone (DPC). The receptors originated from a woman between 45 and 60 years old with alopecia areata. Some clones in this sample may be carry-over from other donors' samples.

This clonotype was detected a few times. The chain recombines TRBV28 with TRBJ1-1; the D is unclear. Trimming shortened V by 7 bases and J by 2 bases, and 8 bases separated the two germline ends. The CDR3 is 12 residues long. Germline lookup yields CDR1 MDHEN and CDR2 SYDVKM. The CDR3 DNA reads as TGTGCCAGCATCACTGTCAACACTGAAGCTTTCTTT. Amino acid sequence: CASITVNTEAFF.

By share of the sample, this clonotype is medium-sized. This chain links TRBV18 with TRBJ1-1; 9 bases match TRBD1. J lost 1 base, V lost 4 bases, and 1 base had no gene match. CDR1 and CDR2 (germline): KGHSH, LQKENI. This CDR3 spans 14 amino acids. In DNA form, the CDR3 reads TGTGCCAGCTCACTGGGACAGGGGAACACTGAAGCTTTCTTT. Translated, it gives CASSLGQGNTEAFF.

This clonotype was counted only a few times. This sequence joins TRBV2 and TRBJ2-7; D is possibly TRBD1 or TRBD2 (5 bases each). This CDR3 comprises 14 residues. V was cut by 6 bases and J by 2 bases, with 14 bases left in between. Per the germline V gene, CDR1 is SNHLY and CDR2 is FYNNEI. The CDR3 is CASRARDGTYEQYF. As DNA, the CDR3 is TGTGCCAGCAGAGCACGGGACGGTACCTACGAGCAGTACTTC. Full variable domain (missing parts from reference TRBV2 and TRBJ2-7): EPEVTQTPSHQVTQMGQEVILRCVPISNHLYFYWYRQILGQKVEFLVSFYNNEISEKSEIFDDQFSVERPDGSNFTLKIRSTKLEDSAMYFCASRARDGTYEQYFGPGTRLTVT.

This clonotype was picked up many times. The chain has TRBV19 and TRBJ2-6; weak D call: TRBD1 (5 bases). Between the trimmed V and J ends, which lost 11 bases and 2 bases, there was a span of 10 bases. CDR1 LNHDA and CDR2 SQIVND come from the germline V gene (reference sequence). The CDR3 has 13 amino acids. CDR3 loop: CAAKDTGANVLTF. CDR3 bases: TGTGCCGCCAAGGACACTGGGGCCAACGTCCTGACTTTC.

This clonotype was recorded at least ten times. V and J are TRBV7-6 and TRBJ2-3; 14 bases align to TRBD2. The CDR3 length is 17 residues. Per germline, CDR1 SGHVS and CDR2 FNYEAQ. J gave up 1 base and V 2 bases, and 2 bases lay outside the gene matches. The CDR3 bases are TGTGCCAGCAGCTTATTGACTAGCGGGAGGGGCACAGATACGCAGTATTTT. It is translated as CASSLLTSGRGTDTQYF. Using reference TRBV7-6 and TRBJ2-3 for the parts outside the CDR3, the full variable domain is GAGVSQSPRYKVTKRGQDVALRCDPISGHVSLYWYRQALGQGPEFLTYFNYEAQQDKSGLPNDRFSAERPEGSISTLTIQRTEQRDSAMYRCASSLLTSGRGTDTQYFGPGTRLTVL.

This clonotype was seen repeatedly, ten times or more. The chain uses TRBV20-1 and TRBJ1-5, with 7 bases matching TRBD1. With V trimmed by 6 bases and J by 3 bases, 8 bases remained unmatched. Germline CDR1 DFQATT, CDR2 SNEGSKA (reference sequence). There are 14 residues in the CDR3. The CDR3 DNA follows: TGCAGTGCAAATCAGGGACAGACCAATCAGCCCCAGCATTTT. Amino acids: CSANQGQTNQPQHF.

This clonotype is large by share. V usage is TRBV5-1 and J usage is TRBJ2-5, with 12 positions matching TRBD2. The V and J ends lost 0 bases and 4 bases, in that order; junction bases with no gene match: 4. This CDR3 is built from 16 residues. Germline V gene lookup returns CDR1 SGHRS and CDR2 YFSETQ. In DNA form, the CDR3 reads TGCGCCAGCAGCTTGGGACTAGCGGGAGCGCGAGAGACCCAGTACTTC. As protein: CASSLGLAGARETQYF.

This clonotype was detected a few times. This chain uses TRBV29-1 with TRBJ1-2; D unresolved. V was clipped by 3 bases and J by 6 bases, with 11 bases between them. The CDR3 totals 12 residues. Germline V gives CDR1 SQVTM, CDR2 ANQGSEA. The chain's CDR3 is CSVERSADGYTF. The CDR3 coding sequence is TGCAGCGTTGAGCGGTCCGCGGATGGCTACACCTTC.

The sample holds many counts of this clonotype. The chain joins TRBV29-1 to TRBJ2-7; D perhaps matches TRBD2 (6 bases). Germline CDR1 SQVTM, CDR2 ANQGSEA. CDR3 length equals 12 residues. Deletions cut 0 bases from V and 9 bases from J, with 12 bases between. As DNA, the CDR3 is TGCAGCGTTGAAGAATCGGGGGTTCGGCAGTACTTC. It encodes CSVEESGVRQYF.

This clonotype was observed at least ten times. The J gene is TRBJ1-6, the V gene TRBV6-6; D not resolved. Germline CDR1 is MNHNY and CDR2 is SVGAGI (reference sequence). Deletions cut 2 bases from V and 0 bases from J, with 8 bases between. This CDR3 has 16 residues. The CDR3 nucleotides are TGTGCCAGCAGTTACCGGGTCATCTCCTATAATTCACCCCTCCACTTT. Its translation: CASSYRVISYNSPLHF.

Ten or more counts support this clonotype. This chain connects TRBV7-6 to TRBJ2-7; perhaps TRBD2 as D (5 bases). CDR3 length: 13 amino acids. The ends were cut back, 5 bases at V and 8 bases at J, with 16 bases in the middle. Germline V lookup: CDR1 SGHVS, CDR2 FNYEAQ. DNA for the CDR3: TGTGCCAGCAGCCGCCGGGAAGATGGTCAGCAGTACTTC. It specifies CASSRREDGQQYF.

This clonotype was recorded a few times. The chain joins TRBV28 to TRBJ2-7; maybe TRBD1 (5 bases). V gave up 4 bases and J gave up 4 bases, with 14 bases separating them. CDR3 length: 14 amino acids. CDR1 and CDR2 from the germline V gene are MDHEN and SYDVKM. CDR3 DNA sequence: TGTGCCAGCAGTTCACCAAATGACAGATACGAGCAGTACTTC. This codes for CASSSPNDRYEQYF.

This clonotype was seen only a few times. This rearrangement joins TRBV4-1 to TRBJ1-1; 7 bases fit TRBD1. V lost 6 bases to trimming and J lost 1 base; unmatched junction nucleotides: 5. This CDR3 has 14 amino acids. Germline CDR1 and CDR2: MGHRA and YSYEKL. The CDR3 is CASRPGQPNTEAFF. The CDR3 nucleotides are TGCGCCAGCAGGCCGGGACAGCCGAACACTGAAGCTTTCTTT.

This clonotype was seen repeatedly, ten times or more. The chain employs TRBV18 and TRBJ2-7; unclear D gene. This CDR3 has 15 residues. Germline V gene sequence: CDR1 KGHSH, CDR2 LQKENI. The germline V and J ends were trimmed by 3 bases and 2 bases, with 14 bases remaining between them. The chain's CDR3 is CASSPLLAATYEQYF. The DNA for the CDR3 is TGTGCCAGCTCACCTCTACTGGCCGCAACCTACGAGCAGTACTTC.

This clonotype was found a few times. The CDR3 is CASSLAPGVNTEAFF. CDR3 nucleotide sequence: TGCGCCAGCAGCTTGGCTCCAGGAGTGAACACTGAAGCTTTCTTT. V is TRBV5-1 and J is TRBJ1-1, with D unclear. Germline V gene lookup returns CDR1 SGHRS and CDR2 YFSETQ. Trimming stripped 0 bases from V and 0 bases from J, with 9 bases between. The CDR3 totals 15 residues.